The clone carrying this TCR beta chain is labeled as medium-sized (0.01 to 0.1%). What it binds is unknown. This entry comes from a study of spatial heterogeneity in lung cancer. Study-wide findings and caveats: The authors estimated that roughly 7% of tumor T cells were covered for alpha chains and around 12% for beta chains. Expanded TCRs classified as ubiquitous or regional were counted, and these counts tracked ubiquitous and regional nonsynonymous mutations, respectively. Tumor mutation counts were tracked by expanded intratumoral alpha and beta TCR counts.

The time point was: sample taken at primary tumor resection. Untreated early-stage non-small cell lung cancer patients, approximately 76 in total, were the donors. Whole RNA came from tumor, nontumor lung or frozen PBMC and was sequenced without being sorted. TCRdb itself ran the 5' RACE reads through MiXCR, one entry per CDR3 protein. The sample contains thousands of distinct CDR3 sequences, roughly 6% of which appear only once. Trimming removed 3 bases at V and 5 bases at J, with 1 base between. This CDR3 comprises 11 residues. Germline V gene sequence: CDR1 SEHNR, CDR2 FQNEAQ (reference sequence). Sample: lung tumor tissue, taken at surgery. This chain connects TRBV7-9 to TRBJ1-4; D is ambiguous. This sequence originates from a female donor with early-stage non-small cell lung cancer. As DNA, the CDR3 is TGTGCCAGCAGCTTCAATGAAAAACTGTTTTTT. It specifies CASSFNEKLFF.